These 16 T cell receptor beta chains originate from one sample sequenced in a study of tumor-infiltrating lymphocytes in localized non-small cell lung cancer. The assay was immunoSEQ multiplex PCR, and TCRdb's table has in-frame clones only and misses some. The sample includes about 7,200 clones, just under 65% of them seen just once. The sequencing input was uninvolved lung tissue not adjacent to the tumor. All receptors come from a human donor with non-small cell lung cancer.

This chain links TRBV6-1 with TRBJ2-7; D gene ambiguous. Germline assignment: CDR1 MNHNS and CDR2 SASEGT. V was pared by 1 base and J by 2 bases, with 3 bases between. The CDR3 is 12 residues long. The CDR3 bases are TGTGCCAGCAGTGAAGGGGCCTACGAGCAGTACTTC. Its protein is CASSEGAYEQYF.

V gene TRBV10-2 combines with J gene TRBJ2-5; D is uncertain. The V end was cut by 3 bases, the J end by 5 bases, with 13 bases between. CDR1 is WSHSY and CDR2 is SAAADI in the germline V gene. The CDR3 runs to 14 residues. The CDR3 loop reads CASSDEGNGETQYF. Here the CDR3 DNA reads TGCGCCAGCAGTGATGAAGGCAACGGGGAGACCCAGTACTTC.

The V call is TRBV5-1, the J call TRBJ2-7; 9 nucleotides line up with TRBD2. The CDR3 totals 15 residues. Germline V gene data show CDR1 as SGHRS and CDR2 as YFSETQ. V shed 3 bases, J shed 2 bases, and the junction held 6 bases outside the gene matches. DNA of the CDR3: TGCGCCAGCAGCTCAGAAATAGCGGGAGCCTACGAGCAGTACTTC. Protein product: CASSSEIAGAYEQYF.

The rearrangement joins TRBV30 to TRBJ2-7; 7 nucleotides align to TRBD1. In germline, CDR1 is GTSNPN, CDR2 SVGIG (reference sequence). The CDR3 contains 14 residues. Trimming cost V 1 base and J 4 bases; bases outside gene matches: 7. The CDR3 coding sequence is TGTGCCTGGAGTGACACAGGGGACATGTACGAGCAGTACTTC. Protein sequence: CAWSDTGDMYEQYF.

The rearrangement uses TRBV4-1 and TRBJ2-4; D unresolved. The CDR3 covers 15 residues. The V end lost 0 bases, the J end lost 7 bases, and 13 bases lay between the germline ends. Germline V CDR1 and CDR2: MGHRA, YSYEKL. CDR3 loop: CASSQDFQVGNIQYF. The CDR3 bases are TGCGCCAGCAGCCAAGATTTCCAGGTTGGGAACATTCAGTACTTC.

The chain is built from TRBV7-3 and TRBJ1-5, with TRBD1 matching over 12 bases. This CDR3 region has 18 residues. Germline CDR1 SGHTA, CDR2 FQGTGA. Trimming removed 0 bases from V and 6 bases from J; junction bases left unmatched: 9. The CDR3 bases are TGTGCCAGCAGCTTAACGGTCGGGACAGGGGGCGATCCTCAGCCCCAGCATTTT. Its protein product is CASSLTVGTGGDPQPQHF.

This clone is labeled as hyperexpanded (1% or more). V is TRBV7-9 and J is TRBJ1-2, with D possibly matching TRBD1 (5 bases). CDR1 is SEHNR, CDR2 FQNEAQ, per germline (reference sequence). V was trimmed by 5 bases and J by 4 bases, leaving 14 bases between them. This CDR3 is built from 14 residues. CDR3 DNA sequence: TGTGCCAGCAGCGCCGCCGGGGCCACCTATGGCTACACCTTC. Its translation is CASSAAGATYGYTF.

V is TRBV7-7 and J is TRBJ2-1; TRBD2 agrees at 10 bases. V lost 5 bases to trimming and J lost 3 bases; unmatched junction nucleotides: 7. Germline V gene lookup returns CDR1 SSHAT and CDR2 FNYEAQ (reference sequence). The CDR3 has 16 residues. DNA for the CDR3: TGTGCCAGCAGCCCAACTAGCGGGGTGGACTACAATGAGCAGTTCTTC. Amino acid sequence: CASSPTSGVDYNEQFF.

V usage is TRBV10-1 and J usage is TRBJ1-1; 7 positions agree with TRBD1. V dropped 6 bases and J dropped 6; count of bases not matched to a gene: 7. Germline CDR1 WNHNN, CDR2 SYGVQD (reference sequence). The CDR3 totals 13 residues. CDR3 sequence: CASSLNRGSEAFF. The CDR3 DNA is TGCGCCAGCAGCCTTAACAGGGGATCTGAAGCTTTCTTT.

By frequency in the sample, this clone is large. The V call is TRBV28, the J call TRBJ1-2; D gene ambiguous. The CDR3 sequence is 15 residues long. Per germline, CDR1 MDHEN and CDR2 SYDVKM. V was clipped by 1 base and J by 7 bases, with 16 bases between them. The CDR3 here is CASSLSAVTESGYTF. CDR3 DNA sequence: TGTGCCAGCAGTTTATCCGCAGTAACGGAGTCTGGCTACACCTTC.

The CDR3 bases are TGTGCCTGGAGTCAGACAGGGAGTCGTGTAGCTTTCTTT. Protein sequence: CAWSQTGSRVAFF. The chain is built from TRBV30 and TRBJ1-1, with 7 bases identical to TRBD1. Germline V gives CDR1 GTSNPN, CDR2 SVGIG (reference sequence). CDR3 length equals 13 residues. V dropped 2 bases and J dropped 10; count of bases not matched to a gene: 10. The whole variable domain, filled in from reference TRBV30 and TRBJ1-1, reads SQTIHQWPATLVQPVGSPLSLECTVEGTSNPNLYWYRQAAGRGLQLLFYSVGIGQISSEVPQNLSASRPQDRQFILSSKKLLLSDSGFYLCAWSQTGSRVAFFGQGTRLTVV.

This rearrangement joins TRBV30 to TRBJ2-3, with 9 bases fitting TRBD1. The V gene's germline CDR1 is GTSNPN and CDR2 SVGIG (reference sequence). With V trimmed by 5 bases and J by 1 base, 7 bases remained unmatched. The CDR3 spans 15 residues. Here the CDR3 DNA reads TGTGCCTGGGGATTGACAGGGGGAGGCACAGATACGCAGTATTTT. Translation gives CAWGLTGGGTDTQYF.

The rearrangement uses TRBV30 and TRBJ1-1, with D unclear. This CDR3 contains 14 residues. V lost 0 bases and J 11 bases, leaving 19 bases between the germline ends. CDR1 is GTSNPN and CDR2 is SVGIG in the germline V gene (reference sequence). The CDR3 bases are TGTGCCTGGAGTGTACCATTCAACAGCATAGGGGCTTTCTTT. Translating it yields CAWSVPFNSIGAFF.

V gene TRBV7-8 combines with J gene TRBJ1-5; 9 positions agree with TRBD1. This CDR3 has 15 residues. V trimming: 3 bases; J trimming: 6 bases; junction bases outside the gene matches: 6. Germline V gene data show CDR1 as SGHVS and CDR2 as FQNEAQ. The CDR3 spells CASSLAGTGSQPQHF. In DNA, the CDR3 is TGTGCCAGCAGCTTGGCCGGGACAGGGAGTCAGCCCCAGCATTTT.

This clone was seen only a few times. V usage is TRBV7-9 and J usage is TRBJ2-5, with a possible D match to TRBD1 (5 bases). The CDR3 has 14 residues. Trimming removed 5 bases at V and 3 bases at J, with 13 bases between. Germline V CDR1 and CDR2: SEHNR, FQNEAQ (reference sequence). The CDR3 protein is CASSPRQLEETQYF. The CDR3 nucleotides are TGTGCCAGCAGCCCTAGACAGTTAGAAGAGACCCAGTACTTC.

This chain joins TRBV19 and TRBJ1-2, with a possible D match to TRBD1 (5 bases). The CDR3 covers 14 residues. Germline assignment: CDR1 LNHDA and CDR2 SQIVND (reference sequence). Trimming shortened V by 9 bases and J by 4 bases, and 18 bases separated the two germline ends. The DNA for the CDR3 is TGTGCCAGCAGCGCCGCCGGGGCCACCTATGGCTACACCTTC. Amino acids: CASSAAGATYGYTF.